This is a list of T cell receptor beta chains from one sample in a study of T cell changes during pregnancy in multiple sclerosis. Assay: immunoSEQ multiplex PCR; the TCRdb copy retains only in-frame clones and omits some. The table includes under 100,000 clones, approximately 90% detected once. The sequenced sample was peripheral blood, obtained in the first trimester of pregnancy. All receptors derive from a female donor in good health, enrolled as a control in a pregnancy study. CDR3s include the opening cysteine and the closing phenylalanine or tryptophan. Fields, in order: D gene, clone size, J gene, V gene, CDR3 protein, CDR3 DNA. D genes are given only for firm matches. A row's size may be missing; if present it is once, few, many or a size class.

d_call: -; clone_size: once; j_call: TRBJ1-5; v_call: TRBV7-9; cdr3_aa: CASSLQGGNQPQHF; cdr3_nt: TGTGCCAGCAGCTTACAGGGTGGAAATCAGCCCCAGCATTTT
d_call: -; clone_size: -; j_call: TRBJ1-6; v_call: TRBV4-3; cdr3_aa: CASSHGSGVSPLHF; cdr3_nt: TGCGCCAGCAGCCACGGGTCAGGGGTTTCACCCCTCCACTTT
d_call: -; clone_size: -; j_call: TRBJ1-2; v_call: TRBV19; cdr3_aa: CASSNGGRNYGYTF; cdr3_nt: TGTGCCAGTAGTAACGGGGGACGGAACTATGGCTACACCTTC
d_call: -; clone_size: -; j_call: TRBJ1-2; v_call: TRBV6-1; cdr3_aa: CASSVDGGYGYTF; cdr3_nt: TGTGCCAGCAGTGTGGACGGGGGCTATGGCTACACCTTC
d_call: TRBD1; clone_size: -; j_call: TRBJ1-1; v_call: TRBV30; cdr3_aa: CAWSADRPTEAFF; cdr3_nt: TGTGCCTGGAGTGCGGACAGGCCCACTGAAGCTTTCTTT
d_call: -; clone_size: -; j_call: TRBJ1-2; v_call: TRBV27; cdr3_aa: CASSLFGEMIYGYTF; cdr3_nt: TGTGCCAGCAGTTTATTCGGGGAGATGATCTATGGCTACACCTTC
d_call: -; clone_size: -; j_call: TRBJ1-4; v_call: TRBV7-6; cdr3_aa: CASSLDFATNEKLFF; cdr3_nt: TGTGCCAGCAGCTTAGACTTTGCAACTAATGAAAAACTGTTTTTT
d_call: -; clone_size: -; j_call: TRBJ1-4; v_call: TRBV15; cdr3_aa: CATSRDRQGPNEKLFF; cdr3_nt: TGTGCCACCAGCAGAGATCGCCAGGGCCCAAATGAAAAACTGTTTTTT
d_call: -; clone_size: once; j_call: TRBJ1-1; v_call: TRBV18; cdr3_aa: CASSPPGDTEAFF; cdr3_nt: TGTGCCAGCTCACCTCCAGGGGACACTGAAGCTTTCTTT
d_call: TRBD2; clone_size: -; j_call: TRBJ2-7; v_call: TRBV11-1; cdr3_aa: CASSPNGGDKAYEQYF; cdr3_nt: TGTGCCAGCAGCCCGAACGGGGGGGACAAGGCCTACGAGCAGTACTTC
d_call: -; clone_size: once; j_call: TRBJ1-6; v_call: TRBV27; cdr3_aa: CASSFRGSADSPLHF; cdr3_nt: TGTGCCAGCAGTTTCAGGGGCTCGGCCGATTCACCCCTCCACTTT
d_call: TRBD2; clone_size: -; j_call: TRBJ2-5; v_call: TRBV7-7; cdr3_aa: CASSPDPGGETQYF; cdr3_nt: TGTGCTAGCAGCCCTGACCCGGGGGGAGAGACCCAGTACTTC
d_call: -; clone_size: -; j_call: TRBJ1-1; v_call: TRBV29-1; cdr3_aa: CSVDQGRNTEAFF; cdr3_nt: TGCAGCGTTGATCAGGGGCGAAACACTGAAGCTTTCTTT
d_call: -; clone_size: -; j_call: TRBJ1-6; v_call: TRBV7-9; cdr3_aa: CASSLGRASLNSPLHF; cdr3_nt: TGTGCCAGCAGCTTAGGGCGGGCCTCCCTTAATTCACCCCTCCACTTT
d_call: -; clone_size: -; j_call: TRBJ2-7; v_call: TRBV28; cdr3_aa: CASSVQYEQYF; cdr3_nt: TGTGCCAGCAGTGTCCAATACGAGCAGTACTTC
d_call: -; clone_size: -; j_call: TRBJ2-7; v_call: TRBV18; cdr3_aa: CASSGDKNEQYF; cdr3_nt: TGTGCCAGCTCAGGGGACAAAAACGAGCAGTACTTC
d_call: -; clone_size: -; j_call: TRBJ2-7; v_call: TRBV11-2; cdr3_aa: CASSPRYEQYF; cdr3_nt: TGTGCCAGCAGCCCTAGGTACGAGCAGTACTTC
d_call: -; clone_size: -; j_call: TRBJ1-6; v_call: TRBV7-9; cdr3_aa: CASSLDFLSPLHF; cdr3_nt: TGTGCCAGCAGCTTAGACTTTCTTTCACCCCTCCACTTT
d_call: TRBD1; clone_size: -; j_call: TRBJ1-1; v_call: TRBV13; cdr3_aa: CASSSLGQHQPEAFF; cdr3_nt: TGTGCCAGCAGCTCCTTGGGACAGCATCAACCCGAAGCTTTCTTT
d_call: TRBD1; clone_size: -; j_call: TRBJ2-7; v_call: TRBV5-1; cdr3_aa: CASSFTGQGSYEQYF; cdr3_nt: TGCGCCAGCAGCTTCACGGGACAGGGCTCCTACGAGCAGTACTTC
d_call: TRBD1; clone_size: -; j_call: TRBJ2-5; v_call: TRBV6-5; cdr3_aa: CALGQGETQYF; cdr3_nt: TGTGCCCTAGGACAGGGAGAGACCCAGTACTTC